This T cell receptor (beta chain) was sequenced in a study of blood T cell repertoires in COVID-19 (dated by TCRdb to the early 2020s). In the study overall: Samples from collaborators originated in the United States, Italy and Spain and spanned both the acute and convalescent phases of COVID-19. The prospective study material was composed of cDNA or gDNA derived from T cells, B-cell-depleted T cells, or PBMCs. A de-identified subject ID, COVID-19 status, age in years and sex were almost always included in the sample metadata. The repertoires were released in a freely available public database intended as a resource for research on the immune response to SARS-CoV-2. HLA class I and class II types, where available, came from metadata supplied by the sample provider rather than from assay-based typing. Samples were obtained from the ongoing ImmuneRACE study (first 160 participants) and from about 1,300 subjects provided by 6 global collaborators. Deeply sampled blood TCRbeta repertoires from subjects exposed to, actively infected with, or recovered from COVID-19 were included in the dataset. The research as a whole found: The amount of clinical and demographic metadata varied by source and participant and was provided uncurated.

TCRbeta CDR3 regions were amplified from genomic DNA using the immunoSEQ Assay, a bias-controlled multiplex PCR. For the original study's pipeline: Nucleated cell counts per sample were estimated from amplification of reference gene primers within the assay. To quantify the absolute abundance of each unique TCRbeta CDR3 rearrangement, sequence reads were collapsed and filtered. For each sample, productive Simpson clonality was calculated as the square root of Simpson's diversity index over productive rearrangements. TCRdb's version of the immuneACCESS table is confined to in-frame rearrangements and falls short of the full clone set. An unresolved V gene accounts for under half of the shortfall where checked; the remainder is of unknown origin. The V and J calls and clone size come from that table; D and trimming were worked out from the DNA. The sample data list about 300,000 clones, and around nine tenths of these were observed just once. In total, the top ten clones hold 1.5% to 2% of the sample.

From its cysteine to its phenylalanine, the CDR3 spans 17 amino acids. Only the CDR3 region is kept as DNA, spanning 51 bases read in frame from base 1. The germline V gene (reference sequence) gives CDR1 as GTSNPN and CDR2 as SVGIG. V trim: 2 bases; J trim: 3 bases; unmatched bases: 14. As regards this clone: It has no known antigen specificity. No much larger clonotype is one base removed from it; base qualities were not supplied.

At one collaborating source in Seattle, patients were enrolled during active infection and were followed longitudinally through the course of disease. Whole blood was collected in K2EDTA tubes by collaborating institutions according to the institutions' own protocols. Collaborator samples were shipped for TCRbeta analysis as frozen whole blood, isolated PBMCs, or DNA extracted from either sample type. This clonotype was obtained from a woman in her 30s with COVID-19, enrolled during active disease. This chain is built from TRBV30 and TRBJ1-2; 8 middle bases align to TRBD1. The sequencing sample was made of peripheral blood. The nucleotides are TGTGCCTGGAGTCGCCGGGACAGGTGGTCGTTGGACTATGGCTACACCTTC. The encoded protein is CAWSRRDRWSLDYGYTF.